This T cell receptor (beta chain) was obtained from a study of CD8 T cells in ankylosing spondylitis. Study results and caveats: Disease-linked clones bore a CD8+ phenotype and were relatively rare in peripheral blood. Disease-linked clones reportedly concentrated significantly in matched ankylosing spondylitis synovial fluid. Characteristic of ankylosing spondylitis blood, it appeared, was a TCR beta motif comprising fewer than 10 highly homologous variants.

In its sample, this clonotype was seen a few times. Its antigen is not known. Libraries of TCR beta came from quantitative 5'-RACE with molecular barcodes. TCRdb called the 5' RACE reads again in MiXCR, with one record for every CDR3 protein. The sample includes about 240,000 distinct CDR3 sequences, approximately 24% of them seen just once. CDR1 MNHEY and CDR2 SMNVEV come from the germline V gene (reference sequence). V was clipped by 11 bases and J by 6 bases, with 22 bases between them. This CDR3 has 15 residues. The rearrangement uses TRBV27 and TRBJ2-2, with D uncertain. What was sequenced was blood, either unsorted or a sorted T cell fraction (not recorded which). The TCR was taken from a male donor with ankylosing spondylitis or in good health (not recorded which). The chain's CDR3 is CASHPYEQGSGELFF. DNA of the CDR3: TGTGCCTCACACCCCTACGAACAAGGGTCCGGGGAGCTGTTTTTT.